This TCR beta chain was retrieved from a study of shared clonotypes between healthy human individuals. Study overall: Donors consisted of two women and a few men between 18 and 49. General study points: An expected dependence of interdonor clonotype sharing on sequencing depth was noted.

Concerning this clone itself: What it recognizes is unknown.

Positive CCR7 selection of CD45RO-negative cells yielded the naive CD8 cells, and terminally differentiated effector memory CD45RA+ cells were excluded. The assay used deep level. In replicate PCRs of sorted subsets, roughly 200 ng DNA, approximately 28,000 T cell genomes, was used. The repertoire was sequenced with immunoSEQ multiplex PCR; TCRdb's copy has only in-frame clones and lacks some. The sample has hundreds of thousands of clones; about 95% are singletons. CDR3 size: 15 residues. Germline V gene sequence: CDR1 GTSNPN, CDR2 SVGIG (reference sequence). Deletions cut 3 bases from V and 5 bases from J, with 17 bases between.

The V call is TRBV30, the J call TRBJ1-5; D is uncertain. This TCR was sampled from a woman aged 25-40 years in good health. Sequencing input: naive CD8+ T cells sorted from blood. The CDR3 loop reads CAWSPGIGSHQPQHF. Here the CDR3 DNA reads TGTGCCTGGAGCCCGGGTATTGGGTCCCATCAGCCCCAGCATTTT.